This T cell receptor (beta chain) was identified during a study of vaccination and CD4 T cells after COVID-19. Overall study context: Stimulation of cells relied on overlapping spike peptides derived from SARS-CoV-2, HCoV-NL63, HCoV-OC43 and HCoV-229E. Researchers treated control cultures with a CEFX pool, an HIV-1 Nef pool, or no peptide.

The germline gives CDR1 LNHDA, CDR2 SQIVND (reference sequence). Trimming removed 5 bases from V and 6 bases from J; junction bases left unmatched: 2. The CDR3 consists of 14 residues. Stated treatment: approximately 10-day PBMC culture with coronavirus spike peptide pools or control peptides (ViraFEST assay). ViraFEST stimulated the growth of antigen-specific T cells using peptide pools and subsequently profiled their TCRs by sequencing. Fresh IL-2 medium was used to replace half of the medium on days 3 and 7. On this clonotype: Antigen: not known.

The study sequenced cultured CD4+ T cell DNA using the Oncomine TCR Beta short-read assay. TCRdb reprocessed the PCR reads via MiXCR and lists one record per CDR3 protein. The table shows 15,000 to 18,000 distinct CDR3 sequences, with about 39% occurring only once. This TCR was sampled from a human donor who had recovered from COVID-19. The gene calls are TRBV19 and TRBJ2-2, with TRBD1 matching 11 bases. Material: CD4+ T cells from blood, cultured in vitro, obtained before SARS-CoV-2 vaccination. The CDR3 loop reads CASSRTGGSGELFF. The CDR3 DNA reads TGTGCCAGTAGTCGGACAGGGGGCTCCGGGGAGCTGTTTTTT. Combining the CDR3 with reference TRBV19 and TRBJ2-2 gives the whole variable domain DGGITQSPKYLFRKEGQNVTLSCEQNLNHDAMYWYRQDPGQGLRLIYYSQIVNDFQKGDIAEGYSVSREKKESFPLTVTSAQKNPTAFYLCASSRTGGSGELFFGEGSRLTVL.